These 20 T cell receptor beta chains share one sample of origin, sequenced in a study of blood T cell repertoires in COVID-19. Libraries were prepared by immunoSEQ multiplex PCR; TCRdb keeps only in-frame clonotypes and omits some of them. The table includes 24,000 or so clones, more than 75% detected once. The sequenced sample consisted of peripheral blood. The receptors originated from a human donor in a cohort sampled during active COVID-19. The donor label of this sample is uncertain.

The chain couples TRBV9 to TRBJ2-5; D might be TRBD2 (5 bases). The V gene's germline CDR1 is SGDLS and CDR2 YYNGEE. The CDR3 consists of 16 residues. The V and J ends lost 2 bases and 5 bases respectively, with 19 bases between them. The CDR3 region is CASSVEAGLRWETQYF. CDR3 in DNA: TGTGCCAGCAGCGTGGAGGCAGGACTGAGATGGGAGACCCAGTACTTC.

The chain uses TRBV6-2 or TRBV6-3 and TRBJ2-7; 8 nucleotides agree with TRBD2. The CDR3 sequence is 14 residues long. From germline, CDR1 is MNHEY and CDR2 SVGEGT. V lost 5 bases and J lost 2; bases outside the gene matches: 5. Here the CDR3 reads CASSQAGGPYEQYF. In nucleotides, the CDR3 is TGTGCCAGCAGTCAGGCGGGGGGTCCCTACGAGCAGTACTTC.

The chain employs TRBV7-8 and TRBJ1-5; D is undetermined. This CDR3 is built from 15 residues. Germline V lookup: CDR1 SGHVS, CDR2 FQNEAQ. Trimming removed 8 bases at V and 4 bases at J, with 18 bases between. DNA of the CDR3: TGTGCCAGCGGGAAGGAGGGTTTCCCAAATCAGCCCCAGCATTTT. Amino acids: CASGKEGFPNQPQHF.

The CDR3 region has the DNA TGTGCCAGCAGCTTGGACTCGAGCTCCTACAATGAGCAGTTCTTC. It translates to CASSLDSSSYNEQFF. This sequence joins TRBV6-4 and TRBJ2-1, with a possible D match to TRBD2 (5 bases). The CDR3 totals 15 residues. CDR1 is MRHNA and CDR2 is SNTAGT in the germline V gene. Deletions cut 6 bases from V and 0 bases from J, with 12 bases between.

V gene TRBV4-1 combines with J gene TRBJ1-6; D may be TRBD1 (6 bases). This CDR3 has 16 amino acids. Trimming took off 2 bases at V and 9 bases at J, with 17 bases between the two ends. Germline CDR1 reads MGHRA; CDR2 reads YSYEKL. The CDR3 sequence: CASSQLADSMASPLHF. CDR3 sequence (DNA): TGCGCCAGCAGCCAACTTGCGGACAGTATGGCTTCACCCCTCCACTTT.

The rearrangement uses TRBV6-2 or TRBV6-3 and TRBJ2-7, with 7 bases matching TRBD1. V shed 2 bases and J 5 bases; nucleotides not matched to a gene: 3. Germline CDR1 MNHEY, CDR2 SVGEGT. This CDR3 comprises 13 residues. In nucleotides, the CDR3 is TGTGCCAGCAGTTACCATGACAGGGACGAGCAGTACTTC. Amino acids: CASSYHDRDEQYF.

The V gene is TRBV9, the J gene TRBJ2-7; maybe TRBD1 (6 bases). The CDR3 has 13 residues. Germline assignment: CDR1 SGDLS and CDR2 YYNGEE. V shed 5 bases and J shed 5 bases, with 14 bases lying between them. CDR3 in amino acids: CASSWRQEDEQYF. The CDR3 bases are TGTGCCAGCAGTTGGAGACAGGAGGACGAGCAGTACTTC.

V gene TRBV7-6 combines with J gene TRBJ2-3, with TRBD1 matching 7 bases. The junction had 5 bases not matched to a gene; V was cut back by 2 bases and J by 0 bases. This CDR3 is 16 amino acids long. Per germline, CDR1 SGHVS and CDR2 FNYEAQ. The DNA of the CDR3 is TGTGCCAGCAGCTTACTCCGGGACAGCAGCACAGATACGCAGTATTTT. Its translation: CASSLLRDSSTDTQYF.

V gene TRBV6-5 combines with J gene TRBJ2-1; 7 bases fit TRBD1. Per the germline V gene, CDR1 is MNHEY and CDR2 is SVGAGI. V shed 7 bases and J 13 bases; nucleotides not matched to a gene: 10. The CDR3 runs to 12 residues. The CDR3 loop reads CASNRQGSGQFF. DNA for the CDR3: TGTGCCAGCAATAGACAGGGATCGGGCCAGTTCTTC.

The gene calls are TRBV19 and TRBJ2-2; 9 bases map to TRBD1. The CDR3 totals 14 residues. Germline trimming cut 8 bases from V and 4 bases from J; bases unmatched to any gene: 5. Germline V gives CDR1 LNHDA, CDR2 SQIVND (reference sequence). The CDR3, as DNA: TGTGCCAGTGCCGGGACAGGGAGCACCGGGGAGCTGTTTTTT. Amino acids: CASAGTGSTGELFF.

This clone was recorded once. The chain joins TRBV6-5 to TRBJ2-1; 9 bases match TRBD1. This CDR3 spans 14 amino acids. Unmatched junction bases numbered 4, after V lost 6 bases and J lost 4 bases. Germline CDR1 MNHEY, CDR2 SVGAGI. The CDR3 reads CASSPGQGYNEQFF. CDR3 sequence (DNA): TGTGCCAGCAGCCCGGGACAGGGTTACAATGAGCAGTTCTTC.

V is TRBV21-1 and J is TRBJ2-3; the table's D call, TRBD2, was not checked against the DNA. TRBV21-1 is recorded as a pseudogene. This CDR3 region has 14 residues. The CDR3 DNA sequence: TGTGCCAGCATCCGGAGGGGTAAAGCAGATACGCAGTATTTT. Translating gives CASIRRGKADTQYF.

This sequence joins TRBV27 and TRBJ2-7, with 10 bases fitting TRBD1. CDR1 MNHEY and CDR2 SMNVEV come from the germline V gene (reference sequence). Unmatched junction bases numbered 9, after V lost 5 bases and J lost 11 bases. The CDR3 is made up of 13 amino acids. The DNA of the CDR3 is TGTGCCAGCAGTCGCGGGGACAGGGGAGGGGAGTACTTC. Translating gives CASSRGDRGGEYF.

The DNA for the CDR3 is TGTGCCAGCAGTTTTGGGCAGGGAAGGGCTTTCTTT. It yields the protein CASSFGQGRAFF. This chain links TRBV28 with TRBJ1-1, with a possible D match to TRBD1 (5 bases). This CDR3 is 12 amino acids long. Trimming stripped 3 bases from V and 11 bases from J, with 13 bases between. The V gene's germline CDR1 is MDHEN and CDR2 SYDVKM.

This chain links TRBV5-5 with TRBJ2-3; 9 bases line up with TRBD2. The CDR3 has 14 residues. The J segment lost 4 bases and the V segment lost 4 bases, leaving 4 bases of the junction unmatched. Germline CDR1 is SGHKS and CDR2 is YYEKEE (reference sequence). The CDR3 loop reads CASSPRTSADTQYF. The CDR3 nucleotides read TGTGCCAGCAGCCCGAGGACTAGCGCAGATACGCAGTATTTT.

The chain is built from TRBV2 and TRBJ2-5, with 9 bases fitting TRBD2. Germline lookup yields CDR1 SNHLY and CDR2 FYNNEI. The CDR3 contains 15 residues. V lost 0 bases to trimming and J lost 5 bases; unmatched junction nucleotides: 4. This chain's CDR3 is CASSEAQLAGETQYF. The CDR3 DNA follows: TGTGCCAGCAGTGAAGCTCAACTAGCGGGTGAGACCCAGTACTTC.

This sequence joins TRBV2 and TRBJ1-1; D is uncertain. Germline loops: CDR1 SNHLY, CDR2 FYNNEI. V was cut by 3 bases and J by 0 bases, with 11 bases left in between. The CDR3 spans 15 residues. CDR3 nucleotides: TGTGCCAGCAGTGACAGTACATTCATGAACACTGAAGCTTTCTTT. Residues: CASSDSTFMNTEAFF.

As regards this clone: The identical CDR3 is also encoded by other nucleotide sequences in the sample. V is TRBV7-3 and J is TRBJ1-1, with 8 nucleotides matching TRBD1. V was clipped by 5 bases and J by 6 bases; unmatched bases: 5. Germline CDR1 and CDR2: SGHTA and FQGTGA. The CDR3 sequence is 13 residues long. The CDR3 region is CASSPGTGAEAFF. CDR3 in DNA: TGTGCCAGCAGCCCGGGGACAGGCGCTGAAGCTTTCTTT.

The chain employs TRBV7-6 and TRBJ1-3; weak D call: TRBD1 (6 bases). Germline lookup yields CDR1 SGHVS and CDR2 FNYEAQ. The V gene lost 8 bases and the J gene lost 4 bases, with 18 bases spanning the gap. The CDR3 spans 15 residues. The CDR3 coding sequence is TGTGCCAGCTCCCCGGGGGGGGCTAAGGGAAACACCATATATTTT. This gives the protein CASSPGGAKGNTIYF.

The table lists this clone with a count of one. The genes are TRBV5-1 and TRBJ2-5, with 10 bases that match TRBD2. With 0 bases clipped from V and 2 bases from J, the junction kept 4 bases outside the gene matches. The germline V gene has CDR1 SGHRS and CDR2 YFSETQ. The length of the CDR3 is 16 residues. The CDR3 sequence: CASSLGSGGPQETQYF. The CDR3 bases are TGCGCCAGCAGCTTGGGTAGCGGGGGGCCACAAGAGACCCAGTACTTC.